The following is a T cell receptor beta chain sequence with its context. This may be a read error, as it is one base from a much larger clone. PCR was performed a second time for about 6 to 12 cycles using a sample-barcoded 5' primer and a J-beta primer mix. TCRdb fed the 5' RACE reads into MiXCR, producing one record per CDR3 protein. Among about 970,000 distinct CDR3 sequences listed, just over 50% were seen once. The data stem from a study of blood T cells in healthy people across ages. V was clipped by 6 bases and J by 6 bases, with 18 bases between them. CDR1 SGHTA and CDR2 FQGNSA come from the germline V gene. There are 15 residues in the CDR3.

The clonotype comes from a woman aged 55-70 years in good health. The sample consisted of blood. J is TRBJ2-1 and V is TRBV7-2, with D maybe TRBD2 (6 bases). The CDR3 spells CASSRETRRANEQFF. The CDR3 DNA is TGTGCCAGCAGTCGCGAGACTAGAAGGGCCAATGAGCAGTTCTTC.